This TCR beta chain was identified in a study of T cell repertoires in cytomegalovirus infection. Study-wide background: Indicated by public TCR beta signatures were CMV infection and matching HLA type.

MiXCR, run by TCRdb on the reads, gives a single entry per CDR3 protein. In the table there are about 180,000 distinct CDR3 sequences, about 17% of which are singletons. The V gene's germline CDR1 is LNHDA and CDR2 SQIVND (reference sequence). Trimming shortened V by 7 bases and J by 4 bases, and 5 bases separated the two germline ends. The CDR3 sequence is 12 residues long. The chain uses TRBV19 and TRBJ2-6; no definite D call. The TCR originated in a human donor in good health (CMV status not recorded). Some clones in this sample may be carry-over from other donors' samples. The source material was CD8+ T cells from PBMCs. The CDR3 reads CASTYGANVLTF. The DNA of the CDR3 is TGTGCCAGTACGTACGGGGCCAACGTCCTGACTTTC.